Presented here are 18 T cell receptor beta chains from one specimen sequenced in a study of OX40 agonist ivuxolimab in advanced cancers. Libraries were built with the immunoSEQ multiplex PCR assay. The immuneACCESS repertoire file appears here via TCRdb, limited to in-frame rearrangements. These files lack a portion of the clones; in checked studies, under half of the deficit traces to unresolved V genes, and the cause of the others is not known. This sample is represented by fewer than 20,000 clones; around 84% of them were singletons. Of the sample, approximately 0.7% is held by the ten largest clones. This specimen consisted of CD4+ or CD8+ T cells sorted from blood, obtained in a trial of the OX40 agonist ivuxolimab. All receptors come from an adult with an advanced solid tumor such as melanoma, head and neck, liver or kidney cancer.

The rearrangement uses TRBV11-3 and TRBJ1-2; perhaps TRBD1 as D (6 bases). The CDR3 is 16 amino acids. CDR1 and CDR2 (germline): SGHNT, YENEEA. Deletions cut 4 bases from V and 7 bases from J, with 22 bases between. The CDR3 DNA sequence: TGTGCCAGCAGCTACAGGGTTTCTAGGAGGCGGGTTGGCTACACCTTC. Amino acid sequence: CASSYRVSRRRVGYTF.

The genes are TRBV5-1 and TRBJ2-2; a possible D gene is TRBD1 (6 bases). Germline V gene data show CDR1 as SGHRS and CDR2 as YFSETQ. The CDR3 covers 17 residues. V dropped 4 bases and J dropped 2 bases, with 18 bases sitting between them. Written as DNA, the CDR3 is TGCGCCAGCAGCCGGAGACAGGACAACTTAAACACCGGGGAGCTGTTTTTT. Encoded protein: CASSRRQDNLNTGELFF.

The rearrangement joins TRBV20-1 to TRBJ1-2; D unclear. Per germline, CDR1 DFQATT and CDR2 SNEGSKA (reference sequence). This CDR3 contains 11 residues. V was cut by 0 bases and J by 3 bases, with 2 bases left in between. The CDR3 region has the DNA TGCAGTGCTAGAGATGACTATGGCTACACCTTC. Its translation is CSARDDYGYTF.

V and J are TRBV6-5 and TRBJ2-3; no firm D call. Trimming left V 7 bases short and J 2 bases short, with 7 bases between. The CDR3 length is 12 residues. Germline V gene sequence: CDR1 MNHEY, CDR2 SVGAGI. CDR3 bases: TGTGCCAGCACGGGTTCCACAGATACGCAGTATTTT. Its protein product is CASTGSTDTQYF.

This rearrangement joins TRBV7-9 to TRBJ1-1; D may be TRBD1 (6 bases). Trimming shortened V by 1 base and J by 1 base, and 7 bases separated the two germline ends. Per germline, CDR1 SEHNR and CDR2 FQNEAQ (reference sequence). The CDR3 consists of 14 residues. The CDR3 loop is CASSLEQGNTEAFF. In nucleotides, the CDR3 is TGTGCCAGCAGCTTAGAACAGGGGAACACTGAAGCTTTCTTT.

The V and J genes are TRBV19 and TRBJ1-5; a possible D gene is TRBD1 (5 bases). CDR3 length: 13 residues. V lost 6 bases to trimming and J lost 5 bases, with 11 bases between them. Germline CDR1 and CDR2: LNHDA and SQIVND (reference sequence). CDR3 region: CASRAGGDQPQHF. The DNA for the CDR3 is TGTGCCAGTAGGGCTGGGGGGGATCAGCCCCAGCATTTT.

This clone has just one count. This sequence joins TRBV9 and TRBJ1-2, with D possibly being TRBD1 (5 bases). CDR1 is SGDLS, CDR2 YYNGEE, per germline. V lost 1 base and J 8 bases, leaving 15 bases between the germline ends. The CDR3 totals 14 residues. CDR3 loop: CASSVLTEGPGYTF. As DNA, the CDR3 is TGTGCCAGCAGCGTACTAACCGAGGGGCCCGGCTACACCTTC.

The V gene is TRBV2, the J gene TRBJ1-5; 7 bases fit TRBD1. There are 12 residues in the CDR3. Germline values: CDR1 SNHLY, CDR2 FYNNEI. V was pared by 6 bases and J by 12 bases, with 8 bases of the junction left unmatched. CDR3 nucleotides: TGTGCCAGCAGCCCTTGGCCAGGGGGCCAGCATTTT. It specifies CASSPWPGGQHF.

This clone was detected only a few times. The rearrangement uses TRBV29-1 and TRBJ2-3; tentative D call: TRBD1 (6 bases). Germline CDR1 is SQVTM and CDR2 is ANQGSEA. Deletions cut 1 base from V and 3 bases from J, with 17 bases between. The CDR3 runs 16 residues. The CDR3 nucleotides are TGCAGCGTTGAAGGGGCCCAGGGGAAGGGGACAGATACGCAGTATTTT. This codes for CSVEGAQGKGTDTQYF.

V gene TRBV6-6 combines with J gene TRBJ1-3; D might be TRBD1 (5 bases). CDR1 and CDR2 (germline): MNHNY, SVGAGI (reference sequence). The CDR3 runs to 15 residues. Trimming stripped 0 bases from V and 0 bases from J, with 6 bases between. CDR3 residues: CASSYSRGSGNTIYF. CDR3 DNA: TGTGCCAGCAGTTACTCGAGGGGCTCTGGAAACACCATATATTTT.

The CDR3 sequence is CASSKGQTQPQHF. In nucleotides, the CDR3 is TGTGCCAGCAGCAAAGGACAGACTCAGCCCCAGCATTTT. The V gene is TRBV7-2, the J gene TRBJ1-5; tentative D call: TRBD1 (6 bases). V gave up 5 bases and J gave up 6 bases, with 11 bases separating them. The CDR3 loop spans 13 amino acids. CDR1 SGHTA and CDR2 FQGNSA come from the germline V gene.

The rearrangement links TRBV19 to TRBJ2-1; D possibly corresponds to TRBD2 (5 bases). The CDR3 extends over 16 amino acids. The germline gives CDR1 LNHDA, CDR2 SQIVND (reference sequence). The V and J ends lost 2 bases and 7 bases respectively, with 18 bases between them. The CDR3 protein is CASSIKPGPRGNEQFF. CDR3 sequence (DNA): TGTGCCAGTAGTATAAAGCCGGGTCCCCGAGGGAATGAGCAGTTCTTC.

The genes are TRBV5-1 and TRBJ2-1, with 7 nucleotides matching TRBD2. The ends lost 6 bases at V and 0 bases at J; junction bases unmatched: 3. The V gene's germline CDR1 is SGHRS and CDR2 YFSETQ. The CDR3 is 14 residues long. The CDR3 sequence is CASNGDYSYNEQFF. The CDR3 nucleotides are TGCGCCAGCAATGGGGACTACTCCTACAATGAGCAGTTCTTC.

The chain carries TRBV21-1 and TRBJ2-5; the listed D gene, TRBD1, was not tested against the DNA. TRBV21-1 is a pseudogene locus. The CDR3 covers 14 residues. CDR3 nucleotides: TGTGCCAGCAGCAAAGCATGGGGGCCAGAGACCCAGTACTTC. Residues: CASSKAWGPETQYF.

The V call is TRBV2, the J call TRBJ1-4; possibly TRBD1 for D (5 bases). V was shortened by 6 bases and J by 8 bases, with 7 bases between the two germline ends. The germline V gene has CDR1 SNHLY and CDR2 FYNNEI. CDR3 length equals 11 residues. CDR3 residues: CASRGEEKLFF. CDR3 nucleotides: TGTGCCAGCAGAGGGGAGGAAAAACTGTTTTTT.

The chain joins TRBV7-9 to TRBJ2-5, with 11 bases that match TRBD2. CDR1 SEHNR and CDR2 FQNEAQ come from the germline V gene (reference sequence). V was clipped by 1 base and J by 5 bases; unmatched bases: 6. CDR3 size: 16 residues. CDR3 in amino acids: CASSLGLAGTMETQYF. CDR3 DNA: TGTGCCAGCAGCTTAGGACTAGCGGGAACCATGGAGACCCAGTACTTC.

This clone is a singleton in its sample. This chain connects TRBV29-1 to TRBJ1-1, with D perhaps matching TRBD1 (5 bases). V dropped 1 base and J dropped 1 base, with 7 bases sitting between them. Looked up from germline, CDR1 is SQVTM and CDR2 is ANQGSEA. The length of the CDR3 is 13 residues. The CDR3 spells CSVEVGENTEAFF. CDR3 nucleotide sequence: TGCAGCGTTGAAGTAGGGGAGAACACTGAAGCTTTCTTT.

V and J are TRBV30 and TRBJ2-2; D possibly corresponds to TRBD1 (5 bases). Trimming stripped 3 bases from V and 7 bases from J, with 12 bases between. Germline V lookup: CDR1 GTSNPN, CDR2 SVGIG (reference sequence). The CDR3 consists of 13 residues. The CDR3 DNA reads as TGTGCCTGGAGCGCAGGGATTCTCGGGGAGCTGTTTTTT. This gives the protein CAWSAGILGELFF.